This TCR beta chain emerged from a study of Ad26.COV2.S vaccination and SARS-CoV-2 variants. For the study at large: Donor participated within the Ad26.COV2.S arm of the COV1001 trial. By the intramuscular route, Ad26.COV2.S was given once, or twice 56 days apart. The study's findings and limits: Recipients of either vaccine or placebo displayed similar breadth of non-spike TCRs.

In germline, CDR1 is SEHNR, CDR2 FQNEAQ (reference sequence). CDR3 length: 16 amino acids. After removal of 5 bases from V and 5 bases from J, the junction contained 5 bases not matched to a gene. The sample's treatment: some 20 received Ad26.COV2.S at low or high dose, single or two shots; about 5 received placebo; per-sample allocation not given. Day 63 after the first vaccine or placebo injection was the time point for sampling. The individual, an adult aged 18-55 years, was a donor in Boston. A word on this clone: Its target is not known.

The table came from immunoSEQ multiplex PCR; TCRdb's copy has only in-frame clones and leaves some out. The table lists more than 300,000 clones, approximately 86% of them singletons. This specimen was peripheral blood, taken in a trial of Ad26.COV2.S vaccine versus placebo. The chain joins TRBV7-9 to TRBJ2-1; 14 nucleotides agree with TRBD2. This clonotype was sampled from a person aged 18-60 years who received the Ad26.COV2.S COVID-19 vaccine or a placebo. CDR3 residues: CASSLRTSGGNNEQFF. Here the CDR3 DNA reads TGTGCCAGCAGCCTAAGGACTAGCGGGGGGAACAATGAGCAGTTCTTC.